Listed below are T cell receptor beta chains from one sample, sequenced in a study of T cell responses to AZD1222 COVID-19 vaccine. Sequencing was performed with immunoSEQ multiplex PCR; in TCRdb, only in-frame clones are kept and a portion is missing. The sample consists of some 94,000 clones, around 90% of them appearing once. Sequencing was performed on peripheral blood, taken on day 0 of AZD1222 vaccination. All receptors come from an adult in good health. Each CDR3 is given with its conserved first and last residue. D genes are given only for firm matches. A row's size may be missing; if present it is once, few, many or a size class.

TRBV11-2,TRBJ2-2,once,-,TGTGCCAGCAGCTTAGATGTGTCGGGGGAGCTGTTTTTT,CASSLDVSGELFF
TRBV5-4,TRBJ2-1,-,TRBD1,TGTGCCAGCAGCCTGGACAGGGAGTTTGGTGAGCAGTTCTTC,CASSLDREFGEQFF
TRBV28,TRBJ2-3,many,-,TGTGCCAGCAGAACGGGAGGCACAGATACGCAGTATTTT,CASRTGGTDTQYF
TRBV7-3,TRBJ2-1,-,TRBD2,TGTGCCAGCAGCACAAGCGGGAGTGAGCAGTTCTTC,CASSTSGSEQFF
TRBV30,TRBJ1-3,-,TRBD1,TGTGCCTGGAGTCCGGGACAGGCGCGCCTCCTATCTGGAAACACCATATATTTT,CAWSPGQARLLSGNTIYF
TRBV3-1/TRBV3-2,TRBJ2-1,-,-,TGTGCCAGCAGCCATCTAGGCAATGAGCAGTTCTTC,CASSHLGNEQFF
TRBV7-2,TRBJ2-3,-,-,TGTGCCAGCAGACCAGGGGGGACCACCCGAGAGGATACGCAGTATTTT,CASRPGGTTREDTQYF
TRBV7-3,TRBJ2-1,few,-,TGTGCCAGCAGCTTAGATGGCTCCCTCGATGAGCAGTTCTTC,CASSLDGSLDEQFF
TRBV3-1/TRBV3-2,TRBJ2-1,-,TRBD2,TGTGCCAGCAGCCCTAGCGGGCGCTACAATGAGCAGTTCTTC,CASSPSGRYNEQFF
TRBV3-1/TRBV3-2,TRBJ2-7,once,-,TGTGCCAGCAGCCAAGTTATCGACGAGCAGTACTTC,CASSQVIDEQYF
TRBV3-1/TRBV3-2,TRBJ2-1,-,TRBD1,TGTGCCAGCAGCCAAGGGGACAGAAATGAGCAGTTCTTC,CASSQGDRNEQFF
TRBV30,TRBJ1-2,-,-,TGTGCCTGGAGGGGAACAGGACCGCATGGCTACACCTTC,CAWRGTGPHGYTF
TRBV27,TRBJ2-1,-,TRBD1,TGTGCCAGCAGTCGACTCCCGGGACAGGGGGCTTATGAGCAGTTCTTC,CASSRLPGQGAYEQFF
TRBV7-8,TRBJ2-2,-,-,TGTGCCAGCAGCTTAACAACCCTGAACACCGGGGAGCTGTTTTTT,CASSLTTLNTGELFF
TRBV3-1/TRBV3-2,TRBJ1-2,-,-,TGTGCCAGCAGCCAAGTTCCAGACCTCTATGGCTACACCTTC,CASSQVPDLYGYTF
TRBV19,TRBJ1-4,once,TRBD1,TGTGCCAGTAGTACGACAGGGCCAACTAATGAAAAACTGTTTTTT,CASSTTGPTNEKLFF
TRBV29-1,TRBJ1-1,-,-,TGCAGCGCCGCGGGGGGGCCGAACACTGAAGCTTTCTTT,CSAAGGPNTEAFF
TRBV19,TRBJ1-2,-,-,TGTGCCAGTAGTATACTGCCGGGCGGAGACTATGGCTACACCTTC,CASSILPGGDYGYTF
TRBV15,TRBJ2-5,-,-,TGTGCCACCAGCAGAGCATCTAATAGCGAGGAGACCCAGTACTTC,CATSRASNSEETQYF
TRBV23-1,TRBJ2-4,-,TRBD1,TGCGCCAGCAGTCACCTTGACAGGGGAGGTAAAAACATTCAGTACTTC,CASSHLDRGGKNIQYF
TRBV19,TRBJ1-5,-,-,TGTGCCAGTAGTATCCAGTGGCCGGATCAGCCCCAGCATTTT,CASSIQWPDQPQHF
TRBV7-2,TRBJ1-1,-,-,TGTGCCAGCAGCCACGCGGGACGCAGGAACACTGAAGCTTTCTTT,CASSHAGRRNTEAFF
TRBV6-2/TRBV6-3,TRBJ1-1,-,TRBD1,TGTGCCAGCAGTTACGTAGACAGGGGGTACACTGAAGCTTTCTTT,CASSYVDRGYTEAFF
TRBV9,TRBJ1-5,-,-,TGTGCCAGCAGTTCAGGGCAGCCCCAGCATTTT,CASSSGQPQHF
TRBV7-9,TRBJ2-5,-,-,TGTGCCAGCAAACACAGGTCTCCGGGGGAGACCCAGTACTTC,CASKHRSPGETQYF
TRBV29-1,TRBJ2-7,-,TRBD1,TGCAGCGTTGAGGTCAGGGGGTACGAGCAGTACTTC,CSVEVRGYEQYF
TRBV7-9,TRBJ2-5,-,-,TGTGCCAGCAGCTCTCCTTGGGTGAGGGGCGGAGAGACCCAGTACTTC,CASSSPWVRGGETQYF
TRBV4-2,TRBJ1-3,-,-,TGTGCCAGCAGCCAACAGGGTTCGGCCGGAAACACCATATATTTT,CASSQQGSAGNTIYF